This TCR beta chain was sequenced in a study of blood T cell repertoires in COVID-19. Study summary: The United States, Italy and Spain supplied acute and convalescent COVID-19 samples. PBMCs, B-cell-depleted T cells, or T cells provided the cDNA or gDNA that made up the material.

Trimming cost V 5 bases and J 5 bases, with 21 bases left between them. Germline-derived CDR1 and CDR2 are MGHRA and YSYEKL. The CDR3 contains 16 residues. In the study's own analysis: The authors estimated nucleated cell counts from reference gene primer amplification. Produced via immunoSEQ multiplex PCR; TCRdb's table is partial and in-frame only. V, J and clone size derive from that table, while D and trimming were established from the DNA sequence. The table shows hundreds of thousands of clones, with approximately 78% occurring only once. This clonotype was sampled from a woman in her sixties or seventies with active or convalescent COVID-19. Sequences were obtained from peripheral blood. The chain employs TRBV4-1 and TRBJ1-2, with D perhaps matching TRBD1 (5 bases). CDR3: CASSSTPGQSGYGYTF. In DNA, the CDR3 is TGCGCCAGCAGCTCAACTCCCGGACAATCAGGGTATGGCTACACCTTC.